This entry features one T cell receptor (beta chain) sequence. Its antigen is unidentified. Using its own MiXCR run on the reads, TCRdb lists one record per CDR3 protein. The table includes about 830,000 distinct CDR3 sequences, approximately 32% detected once. The data derive from a study of T cell repertoires in cytomegalovirus infection. Study findings and constraints: Within the response measured ex vivo, HLA-C-restricted CMV-specific TCR beta clonotypes were dominant. Summed public TCR beta family frequency identified CMV carriers bearing the relevant HLA.

V was pared by 4 bases and J by 3 bases, with 5 bases of the junction left unmatched. Germline CDR1 reads SEHNR; CDR2 reads FQNEAQ (reference sequence). The CDR3 runs 15 residues. This TCR was sampled from a human donor in good health (CMV status not recorded). Some clones in this sample may be carry-over from other donors' samples. V and J are TRBV7-9 and TRBJ2-7, with 11 bases that match TRBD1. Sample: cultured CD8+ T cells from PBMCs, taken from culture after CMV antigen stimulation. The CDR3 here is CASSSGTGGNYEQYF. DNA of the CDR3: TGTGCCAGCAGCTCTGGGACAGGGGGGAACTACGAGCAGTACTTC.